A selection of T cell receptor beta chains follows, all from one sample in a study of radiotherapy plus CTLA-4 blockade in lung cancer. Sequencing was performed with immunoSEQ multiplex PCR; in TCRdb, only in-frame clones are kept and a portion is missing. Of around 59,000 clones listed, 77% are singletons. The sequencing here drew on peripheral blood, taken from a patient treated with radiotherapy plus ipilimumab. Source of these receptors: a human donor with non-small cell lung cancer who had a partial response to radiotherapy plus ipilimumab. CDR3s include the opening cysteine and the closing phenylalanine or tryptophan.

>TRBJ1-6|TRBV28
CASRGGGPGNNSPLHF
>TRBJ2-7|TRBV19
CASSTTQAYEQYF
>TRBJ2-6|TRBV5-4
CASSLALGANVLTF
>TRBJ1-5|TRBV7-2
CASSSGTARVNQPQHF
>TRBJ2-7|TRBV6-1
CASFSAKSYEQYF
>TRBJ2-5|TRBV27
CASSLSRYQQETQYF
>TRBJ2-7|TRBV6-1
CASSEVRGRGYEQYF
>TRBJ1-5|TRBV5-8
CASRERGMLSNQPQHF
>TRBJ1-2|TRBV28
CASSLTVNYGYTF
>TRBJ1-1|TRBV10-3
CAISGKGAEAFF
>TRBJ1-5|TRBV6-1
CASRPTGFSNQPQHF
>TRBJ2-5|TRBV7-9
CASSLDRIQETQYF
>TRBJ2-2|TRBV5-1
CASSPELAGGPGELFF